One sample yielded the 5 T cell receptor beta chains listed below, sequenced in a study of shared clonotypes between healthy human individuals (dated by TCRdb to 2020 to 2021). Library prep was done by the immunoSEQ multiplex PCR assay. TCRdb re-hosts the immuneACCESS table, in-frame sequences only. Its copies lack some clones; in the studies checked, an unresolved V gene accounts for under half of them, and the cause for the rest is not known. This sample holds millions of clones; approximately 94% were observed only once. More than 0.12% of the sample lies in the top ten. Sequencing used naive CD4+ T cells sorted from blood. The cell subset or site label, read with the paper, signifies: CD45RA+ positively selected. These receptors were taken from a man aged 18 to 29 in good health.

The V call is TRBV5-1, the J call TRBJ2-3; TRBD2 might be the D (5 bases). The CDR3 is 13 amino acids. CDR1 SGHRS and CDR2 YFSETQ come from the germline V gene. V lost 6 bases and J 4 bases, leaving 12 bases between the germline ends. In nucleotides, the CDR3 is TGCGCCAGCACTACACACGGGGCAGATACGCAGTATTTT. Encoded protein: CASTTHGADTQYF.

The chain combines TRBV7-2 with TRBJ2-7, with D unresolved. CDR3 length: 13 amino acids. Germline CDR1 SGHTA, CDR2 FQGNSA. V lost 2 bases to trimming and J lost 4 bases, with 9 bases between them. The CDR3 nucleotides read TGTGCCAGCAGCTTAACCAATAGGTACGAGCAGTACTTC. Translation gives CASSLTNRYEQYF.

The chain uses TRBV6-5 and TRBJ1-5; D uncertain. CDR3 size: 15 residues. V lost 4 bases and J 0 bases, leaving 10 bases between the germline ends. Germline CDR1 reads MNHEY; CDR2 reads SVGAGI. Written as DNA, the CDR3 is TGTGCCAGCAGTTCTACGGGGAATAGCAATCAGCCCCAGCATTTT. Translated: CASSSTGNSNQPQHF.

Remarks on this clone: The sample contains more than one DNA sequence encoding this CDR3. The chain couples TRBV7-9 to TRBJ2-7, with TRBD1 matching 10 bases. With V trimmed by 6 bases and J by 3 bases, 5 bases remained unmatched. Per germline, CDR1 SEHNR and CDR2 FQNEAQ (reference sequence). The CDR3 runs 14 residues. As DNA, the CDR3 is TGTGCCAGCAGTCCAGACAGGGGGCTCTACGAGCAGTACTTC. It specifies CASSPDRGLYEQYF. The variable domain in full, with the rest retrieved from reference TRBV7-9 and TRBJ2-7, is DTGVSQNPRHKITKRGQNVTFRCDPISEHNRLYWYRQTLGQGPEFLTYFQNEAQLEKSRLLSDRFSAERPKGSFSTLEIQRTEQGDSAMYLCASSPDRGLYEQYFGPGTRLTVT.

The rearrangement uses TRBV19 and TRBJ1-6; D perhaps matches TRBD1 (6 bases). Trimming cost V 9 bases and J 6 bases, with 18 bases left between them. Germline assignment: CDR1 LNHDA and CDR2 SQIVND (reference sequence). The CDR3 is 15 residues long. This chain's CDR3 is CASLKGPRGNSPLHF. The CDR3 DNA reads as TGTGCCAGCCTCAAAGGACCCAGGGGTAATTCACCCCTCCACTTT.